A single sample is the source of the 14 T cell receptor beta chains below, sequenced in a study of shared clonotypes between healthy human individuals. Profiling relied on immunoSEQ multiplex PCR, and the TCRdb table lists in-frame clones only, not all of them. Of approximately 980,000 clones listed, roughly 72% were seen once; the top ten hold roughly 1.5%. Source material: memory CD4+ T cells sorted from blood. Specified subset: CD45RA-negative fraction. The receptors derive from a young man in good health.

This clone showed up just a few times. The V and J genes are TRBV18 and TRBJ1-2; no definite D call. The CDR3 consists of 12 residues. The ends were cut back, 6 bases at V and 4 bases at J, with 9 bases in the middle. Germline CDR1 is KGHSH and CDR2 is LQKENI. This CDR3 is CASSRGSYGYTF. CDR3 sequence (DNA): TGTGCCAGCTCCCGGGGATCCTATGGCTACACCTTC.

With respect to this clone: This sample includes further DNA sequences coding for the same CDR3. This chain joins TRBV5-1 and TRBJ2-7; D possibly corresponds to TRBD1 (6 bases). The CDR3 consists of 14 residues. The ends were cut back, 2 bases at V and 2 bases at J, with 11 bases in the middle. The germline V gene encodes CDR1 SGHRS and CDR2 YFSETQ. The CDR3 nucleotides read TGCGCCAGCAGCTTAACAGGGCCCCCCTACGAGCAGTACTTC. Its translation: CASSLTGPPYEQYF.

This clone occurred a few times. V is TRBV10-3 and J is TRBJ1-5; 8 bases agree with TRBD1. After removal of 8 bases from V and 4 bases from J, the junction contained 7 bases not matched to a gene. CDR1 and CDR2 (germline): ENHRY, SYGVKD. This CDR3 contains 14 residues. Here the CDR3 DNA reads TGTGCCATCGGGACAGGTAACCTTAATCAGCCCCAGCATTTT. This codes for CAIGTGNLNQPQHF.

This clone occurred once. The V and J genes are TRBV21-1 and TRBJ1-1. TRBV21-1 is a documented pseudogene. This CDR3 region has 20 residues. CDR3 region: CASSKETILQPGCVNTEAFF. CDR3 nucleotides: TGTGCCAGCAGCAAAGAAACAATTTTACAGCCGGGTTGTGTGAACACTGAAGCTTTCTTT.

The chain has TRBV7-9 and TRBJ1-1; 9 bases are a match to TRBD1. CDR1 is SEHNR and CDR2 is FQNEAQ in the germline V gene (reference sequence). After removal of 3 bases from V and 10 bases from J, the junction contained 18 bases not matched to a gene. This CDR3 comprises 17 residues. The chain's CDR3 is CASSLGHFRDRVDRAFF. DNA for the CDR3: TGTGCCAGCAGCTTGGGTCACTTTCGGGACAGGGTGGACAGAGCTTTCTTT.

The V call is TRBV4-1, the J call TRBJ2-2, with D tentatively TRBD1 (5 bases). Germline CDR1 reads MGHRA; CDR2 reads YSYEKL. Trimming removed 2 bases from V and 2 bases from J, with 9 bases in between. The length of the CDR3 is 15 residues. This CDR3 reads CASSQYQGNTGELFF. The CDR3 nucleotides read TGCGCCAGCAGCCAATACCAGGGAAACACCGGGGAGCTGTTTTTT.

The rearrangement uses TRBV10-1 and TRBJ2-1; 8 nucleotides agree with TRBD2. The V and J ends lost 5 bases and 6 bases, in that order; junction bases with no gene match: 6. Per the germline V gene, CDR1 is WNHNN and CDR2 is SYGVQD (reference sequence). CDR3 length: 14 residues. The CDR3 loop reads CASSRLAGGNEQFF. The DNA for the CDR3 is TGCGCCAGCAGTCGCCTGGCGGGAGGCAATGAGCAGTTCTTC.

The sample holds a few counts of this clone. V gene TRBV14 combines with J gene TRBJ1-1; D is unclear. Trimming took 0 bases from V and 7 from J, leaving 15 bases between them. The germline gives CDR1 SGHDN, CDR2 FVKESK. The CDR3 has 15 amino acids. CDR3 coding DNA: TGTGCCAGCAGCCAAGAACTCACCGGTCGCGGTGAAGCTTTCTTT. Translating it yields CASSQELTGRGEAFF.

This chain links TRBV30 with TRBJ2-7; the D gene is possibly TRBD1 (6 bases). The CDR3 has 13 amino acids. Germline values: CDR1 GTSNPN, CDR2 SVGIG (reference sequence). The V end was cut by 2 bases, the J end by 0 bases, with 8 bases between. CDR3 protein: CAWSWDNSYEQYF. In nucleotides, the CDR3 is TGTGCCTGGAGTTGGGACAACTCCTACGAGCAGTACTTC.

This chain's CDR3 is CASSLDGTGNQPQHF. The CDR3 coding sequence is TGTGCCAGCAGCTTGGACGGGACAGGCAATCAGCCCCAGCATTTT. This chain links TRBV5-4 with TRBJ1-5, with 7 bases lining up with TRBD1. V gave up 0 bases and J gave up 2 bases; unmatched junction bases: 2. Germline lookup yields CDR1 SGHNT and CDR2 YYREEE (reference sequence). The CDR3 spans 15 residues.

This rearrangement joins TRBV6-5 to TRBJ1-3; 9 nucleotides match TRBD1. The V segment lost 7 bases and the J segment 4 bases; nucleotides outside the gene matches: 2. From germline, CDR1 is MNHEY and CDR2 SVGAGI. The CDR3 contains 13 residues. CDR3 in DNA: TGTGCCAGCACCACAGGGGGCGGAAACACCATATATTTT. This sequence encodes CASTTGGGNTIYF.

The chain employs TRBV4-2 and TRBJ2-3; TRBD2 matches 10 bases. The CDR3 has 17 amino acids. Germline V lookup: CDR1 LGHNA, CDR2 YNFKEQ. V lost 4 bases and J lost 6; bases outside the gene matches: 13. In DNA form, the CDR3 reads TGTGCCAGCAGCCCCGAGGGGAGCGGGGGGGCCTGGGATACGCAGTATTTT. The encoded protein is CASSPEGSGGAWDTQYF.

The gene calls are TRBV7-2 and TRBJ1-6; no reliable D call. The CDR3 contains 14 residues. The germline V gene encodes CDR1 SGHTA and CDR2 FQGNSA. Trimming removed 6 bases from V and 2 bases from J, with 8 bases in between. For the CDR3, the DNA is TGTGCCAGCAGTTCGGTTACCTATAATTCACCCCTCCACTTT. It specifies CASSSVTYNSPLHF.

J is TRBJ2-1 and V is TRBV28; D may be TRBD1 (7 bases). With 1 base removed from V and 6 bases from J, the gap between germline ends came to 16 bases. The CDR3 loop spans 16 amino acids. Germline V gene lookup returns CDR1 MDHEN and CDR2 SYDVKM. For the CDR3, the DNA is TGTGCCAGCAGTTTATACCAGGGGGGAAAGCGCAATGAGCAGTTCTTC. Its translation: CASSLYQGGKRNEQFF. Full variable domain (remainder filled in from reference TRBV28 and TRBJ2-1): DVKVTQSSRYLVKRTGEKVFLECVQDMDHENMFWYRQDPGLGLRLIYFSYDVKMKEKGDIPEGYSVSREKKERFSLILESASTNQTSMYLCASSLYQGGKRNEQFFGPGTRLTVL.